This entry is about one TCR beta chain. Every one of the patients relapsed after autologous stem cell transplantation (brentuximab vedotin exposure was variable). This record belongs to a study of PD-1 blockade in classical Hodgkin lymphoma. This table comes from immunoSEQ multiplex PCR, and its TCRdb copy is limited to in-frame clones, with some not included. Among 60,000 or so clones listed, 90% were seen once. Sequenced material: peripheral blood mononuclear cells (PBMCs), taken at baseline. The clonotype was recovered from a human donor with classical Hodgkin lymphoma.

The CDR3 protein is CASSLFRDSANYGYTF. The CDR3 DNA sequence: TGTGCCAGCTCACTGTTCCGGGACAGCGCTAACTATGGCTACACCTTC. This sequence joins TRBV18 and TRBJ1-2; TRBD1 aligns across 7 bases. V shed 4 bases, J shed 0 bases, and the junction held 8 bases outside the gene matches. Germline-derived CDR1 and CDR2 are KGHSH and LQKENI. The CDR3 sequence is 16 residues long.